What follows are 8 T cell receptor beta chains derived from one specimen sequenced in a study of radiation and T cells in renal cell carcinoma. Method: immunoSEQ multiplex PCR; TCRdb's copy keeps in-frame clones and lacks some. The data show approximately 85,000 clones, about nine tenths seen once. Sample time point: blood 4 weeks post-SBRT, at nephrectomy. The treatment was: 15 Gy SBRT to primary tumor, nephrectomy 4 weeks later. The starting material was blood, obtained from a patient whose treatment included radiotherapy and nephrectomy. The source is a woman aged 70-85 years with renal cell carcinoma.

V gene TRBV10-3 combines with J gene TRBJ2-5; D is unclear. There are 15 residues in the CDR3. Per germline, CDR1 ENHRY and CDR2 SYGVKD. V dropped 3 bases and J dropped 1 base, with 12 bases sitting between them. The CDR3 DNA reads as TGTGCCATCAGTGATATTGGGTCAGCCCAAGAGACCCAGTACTTC. Protein: CAISDIGSAQETQYF.

The V call is TRBV29-1, the J call TRBJ1-2; D gene uncertain. V was trimmed by 3 bases and J by 9 bases, leaving 17 bases between them. There are 13 residues in the CDR3. In germline, CDR1 is SQVTM, CDR2 ANQGSEA. The CDR3 sequence: CSVDSSVGSRYTF. The CDR3 DNA reads as TGCAGCGTTGATAGTTCGGTGGGCTCACGCTACACCTTC. The variable domain in full, completed from reference TRBV29-1 and TRBJ1-2, reads SAVISQKPSRDICQRGTSLTIQCQVDSQVTMMFWYRQQPGQSLTLIATANQGSEATYESGFVIDKFPISRPNLTFSTLTVSNMSPEDSSIYLCSVDSSVGSRYTFGSGTRLTVV.

V and J are TRBV6-4 and TRBJ2-3, with 11 positions matching TRBD2. J gave up 0 bases and V 6 bases, and 5 bases lay outside the gene matches. The CDR3 contains 16 residues. The V gene's germline CDR1 is MRHNA and CDR2 SNTAGT. Here the CDR3 DNA reads TGTGCCAGCAGCTCTTTAGCGGGGGGGAGCACAGATACGCAGTATTTT. Translation gives CASSSLAGGSTDTQYF.

The chain is built from TRBV23-1 and TRBJ1-5; 7 positions match TRBD1. TRBV23-1 is designated an ORF whose function remains uncertain. The CDR3 has 16 residues. The trim removed 3 bases at V and 2 bases at J, leaving 7 bases unmatched. CDR3 sequence: CASSHPGQRGNQPQHF. CDR3 bases: TGCGCCAGCAGTCACCCGGGACAGCGAGGCAATCAGCCCCAGCATTTT.

The chain employs TRBV5-4 and TRBJ2-4; D possibly uses TRBD1 or TRBD2 (5 bases each). The germline V and J ends were trimmed by 0 bases and 1 base, with 5 bases remaining between them. The germline CDR1 and CDR2 sequences are SGHNT and YYREEE (reference sequence). This CDR3 is built from 14 residues. DNA of the CDR3: TGTGCCAGCAGCTTGGGGGGGGCCAAAAACATTCAGTACTTC. Amino acid sequence: CASSLGGAKNIQYF.

V and J are TRBV23-1 and TRBJ1-2; 12 bases are shared with TRBD1. TRBV23-1 is treated as an ORF (open reading frame) with a function not yet certain. With 2 bases clipped from V and 5 bases from J, the junction kept 9 bases outside the gene matches. The CDR3 has 17 amino acids. CDR3 bases: TGCGCCAGCAGTCAACCCCTGCCGGGACAGGGGGCTTATGGCTACACCTTC. Translated, it gives CASSQPLPGQGAYGYTF.

The chain couples TRBV9 to TRBJ2-1; D unresolved. The CDR3 has 15 residues. Trimming removed 4 bases at V and 0 bases at J, with 11 bases between. The germline gives CDR1 SGDLS, CDR2 YYNGEE. The CDR3: CASSPGLLSYNEQFF. In DNA form, the CDR3 reads TGTGCCAGCAGCCCAGGCCTACTCTCCTACAATGAGCAGTTCTTC.

The chain couples TRBV4-1 to TRBJ1-1; tentative D call: TRBD1 (5 bases). This CDR3 spans 15 amino acids. The ends were cut back, 0 bases at V and 1 base at J, with 9 bases in the middle. Germline V gene data show CDR1 as MGHRA and CDR2 as YSYEKL. The CDR3 reads CASSQERGGNTEAFF. The CDR3 bases are TGCGCCAGCAGCCAAGAGAGGGGAGGGAACACTGAAGCTTTCTTT.